These 9 T cell receptor beta chains came from one sample sequenced in a study of cytomegalovirus exposure and HLA in healthy donors. The PCR used 60 Vbeta and 13 Jbeta primers. TCRdb's table, derived via immunoSEQ multiplex PCR, lists solely in-frame clones and lacks some. The sample holds approximately 160,000 clones, roughly 79% seen once. What was sequenced was PBMCs. The receptor source for this set is a man aged 18 to 35 in good health and CMV-seropositive.

About this clone itself: Within the sample, other DNA sequences also encode this same CDR3. The chain has TRBV2 and TRBJ2-1; the match to TRBD1 covers 7 bases. Unmatched junction bases numbered 0, after V lost 4 bases and J lost 6 bases. Germline V gives CDR1 SNHLY, CDR2 FYNNEI. The CDR3 loop spans 12 amino acids. CDR3 coding DNA: TGTGCCAGCAGTGGACAGGGCAATGAGCAGTTCTTC. It encodes CASSGQGNEQFF.

This chain connects TRBV5-8 to TRBJ1-5; 7 positions match TRBD1. Trimming took 4 bases from V and 7 from J; bases not matched to a gene: 11. This CDR3 is 15 amino acids long. CDR1 is SGHTS, CDR2 YDEGEE, per germline. CDR3 in amino acids: CASSKKQGMGQPQHF. CDR3 nucleotides: TGTGCCAGCAGCAAGAAACAGGGGATGGGACAGCCCCAGCATTTT.

Worth noting for this clone: In this CDR3 the conserved last residue, phenylalanine or tryptophan, is missing, so a read error is likely. The chain uses TRBV6-1 and TRBJ1-6, with D hard to call. The CDR3 loop spans 13 amino acids. Germline-derived CDR1 and CDR2 are MNHNS and SASEGT. With 9 bases removed from V and 9 bases from J, the gap between germline ends came to 15 bases. CDR3 sequence: CASLPYGGSPLHL. Here the CDR3 DNA reads TGTGCCAGTCTCCCCTACGGAGGTTCACCCCTCCACCTT.

The table lists this clone with a few counts. This chain uses TRBV2 with TRBJ2-5; TRBD1 agrees at 8 bases. Germline V gene data show CDR1 as SNHLY and CDR2 as FYNNEI. CDR3 size: 14 residues. V trimming: 11 bases; J trimming: 3 bases; junction bases outside the gene matches: 11. The CDR3 loop reads CAGDRGVREETQYF. Written as DNA, the CDR3 is TGTGCCGGTGACAGGGGAGTAAGGGAAGAGACCCAGTACTTC.

This clone appeared a single time. The chain carries TRBV29-1 and TRBJ2-1; D is perhaps TRBD2 (6 bases). Germline CDR1 is SQVTM and CDR2 is ANQGSEA. The CDR3 spans 14 residues. The ends were cut back, 3 bases at V and 4 bases at J, with 13 bases in the middle. The chain's CDR3 is CSVEDGSGYNEQFF. DNA of the CDR3: TGCAGCGTTGAGGACGGGAGTGGGTACAATGAGCAGTTCTTC.

This chain joins TRBV9 and TRBJ1-5; perhaps TRBD1 as D (5 bases). Germline V CDR1 and CDR2: SGDLS, YYNGEE. Trimming removed 3 bases at V and 11 bases at J, with 18 bases between. This CDR3 has 14 amino acids. Here the CDR3 reads CASSDRRGMWAQHF. The CDR3, as DNA: TGTGCCAGCAGCGACAGGCGGGGGATGTGGGCCCAGCATTTT. The complete variable domain, with remaining parts taken from reference TRBV9 and TRBJ1-5, reads DSGVTQTPKHLITATGQRVTLRCSPRSGDLSVYWYQQSLDQGLQFLIQYYNGEERAKGNILERFSAQQFPDLHSELNLSSLELGDSALYFCASSDRRGMWAQHFGDGTRLSIL.

The rearrangement joins TRBV5-5 to TRBJ1-1; D is perhaps TRBD1 (6 bases). CDR3 length: 16 amino acids. Between the trimmed V and J ends, which lost 0 bases and 1 base, there was a span of 13 bases. The germline CDR1 and CDR2 sequences are SGHKS and YYEKEE (reference sequence). The CDR3, as DNA: TGTGCCAGCAGCTTGGACAGGGTTCGAGGGAACACTGAAGCTTTCTTT. Its translation: CASSLDRVRGNTEAFF. Using reference TRBV5-5 and TRBJ1-1 for the parts outside the CDR3, the full variable domain is DAGVTQSPTHLIKTRGQQVTLRCSPISGHKSVSWYQQVLGQGPQFIFQYYEKEERGRGNFPDRFSARQFPNYSSELNVNALLLGDSALYLCASSLDRVRGNTEAFFGQGTRLTVV.

This clone has only a few counts. V gene TRBV5-1 combines with J gene TRBJ2-2; 9 bases map to TRBD2. The CDR3 is 15 amino acids. Germline values: CDR1 SGHRS, CDR2 YFSETQ. The trim removed 2 bases at V and 7 bases at J, leaving 6 bases unmatched. The CDR3 DNA is TGCGCCAGCAGCTTAATGCGGGGGGGCGTCGGGGAGCTGTTTTTT. It encodes CASSLMRGGVGELFF.

In DNA, the CDR3 is TGTGCCAGCAGCTCCAGGGTGGCCACTGAAGCTTTCTTT. Its protein is CASSSRVATEAFF. The V call is TRBV13, the J call TRBJ1-1, with D perhaps TRBD1 (5 bases). The CDR3 loop spans 13 amino acids. Looked up from germline, CDR1 is PRHDT and CDR2 is FYEKMQ (reference sequence). The germline V and J ends were trimmed by 4 bases and 4 bases, with 10 bases remaining between them.